These T cell receptor beta chains were read from a single sample in a study of T cell responses to AZD1222 COVID-19 vaccine. Clones were sequenced by immunoSEQ multiplex PCR, and TCRdb holds only the in-frame ones, with some missing. The sample includes some 150,000 clones, around 90% of them seen just once. Source: peripheral blood, taken on day 0 of AZD1222 vaccination. These receptors came from an adult in good health. Each CDR3 is given with its conserved first and last residue. A D gene is named only where the DNA matches it firmly.

j_gene: TRBJ2-5
v_gene: TRBV5-1
d_gene: -
CDR3aa: CASSPGLQETQYF

j_gene: TRBJ1-2
v_gene: TRBV30
d_gene: -
CDR3aa: CAWSVVGSDYGYTF

j_gene: TRBJ2-3
v_gene: TRBV10-3
d_gene: TRBD2
CDR3aa: CAINGLAASTDTQYF

j_gene: TRBJ2-7
v_gene: TRBV28
d_gene: -
CDR3aa: CASSFLAGSVNEQYF

j_gene: TRBJ1-1
v_gene: TRBV18
d_gene: -
CDR3aa: CASSPFSSRGHRDQAFF

j_gene: TRBJ1-2
v_gene: TRBV27
d_gene: TRBD1
CDR3aa: CASSSDRVGYGYTF

j_gene: TRBJ1-4
v_gene: TRBV9
d_gene: TRBD1
CDR3aa: CASSPTVAGGEKLFF

j_gene: TRBJ1-2
v_gene: TRBV19
d_gene: -
CDR3aa: CASSIGAQVDYGYTF

j_gene: TRBJ2-3
v_gene: TRBV4-3
d_gene: -
CDR3aa: CASSQGRGADTDTQYF

j_gene: TRBJ2-2
v_gene: TRBV6-2/TRBV6-3
d_gene: -
CDR3aa: CASSYSMDGELFF

j_gene: TRBJ2-1
v_gene: TRBV10-3
d_gene: TRBD2
CDR3aa: CAIGRDWGEYNEQFF

j_gene: TRBJ1-2
v_gene: TRBV6-5
d_gene: TRBD1
CDR3aa: CASSRTGSALGYTF

j_gene: TRBJ2-1
v_gene: TRBV7-2
d_gene: -
CDR3aa: CASTPRAGLRYNEQFF

j_gene: TRBJ1-2
v_gene: TRBV6-5
d_gene: -
CDR3aa: CASSTHGDGYTF

j_gene: TRBJ2-5
v_gene: TRBV5-4
d_gene: -
CDR3aa: CASSSPGKQETQYF

j_gene: TRBJ2-7
v_gene: TRBV6-2/TRBV6-3
d_gene: TRBD1
CDR3aa: CASSLPGTGTYEQYF

j_gene: TRBJ2-5
v_gene: TRBV10-2
d_gene: TRBD1
CDR3aa: CASRGTGGMETQYF

j_gene: TRBJ2-1
v_gene: TRBV6-5
d_gene: TRBD2
CDR3aa: CASRGLAGESNEQFF

j_gene: TRBJ2-2
v_gene: TRBV11-2
d_gene: -
CDR3aa: CASSQLGGRVVGELFF